The 30 T cell receptor beta chains reported below all come from one sample, sequenced in a study of T cell responses to AZD1222 COVID-19 vaccine (dated by TCRdb to the early 2020s). Library prep was done by the immunoSEQ multiplex PCR assay. This immuneACCESS table, as held by TCRdb, lists in-frame sequences with V and J called but not all clones. Of the missing ones, under half trace to an unresolved V gene in checked studies; the others have no known cause. This sample gives about 99,000 clones in total; 91% of them show up just once. The biggest ten clones account for around 45% of the sample. The time point label corresponds to: baseline before first vaccination. The sequencing here drew on peripheral blood, taken on day 0 of AZD1222 vaccination. Every receptor here comes from an adult in good health.

This chain uses TRBV14 with TRBJ2-2; TRBD2 is a possible D gene (6 bases). Germline CDR1 is SGHDN and CDR2 is FVKESK. The CDR3 covers 14 residues. Trimming left V 1 base short and J 7 bases short, with 10 bases between. CDR3 protein: CASSQVAGLGELFF. The CDR3, as DNA: TGTGCCAGCAGCCAAGTGGCGGGACTCGGGGAGCTGTTTTTT.

This chain's CDR3 is CASSPSSDSQYGYTF. Written as DNA, the CDR3 is TGTGCCAGCAGTCCATCCTCGGACAGCCAGTATGGCTACACCTTC. The chain couples TRBV28 to TRBJ1-2, with a weak D call TRBD1 (6 bases). The CDR3 has 15 amino acids. Per the germline V gene, CDR1 is MDHEN and CDR2 is SYDVKM. V lost 5 bases and J 5 bases, leaving 18 bases between the germline ends.

The rearrangement joins TRBV12-5 to TRBJ2-1, with D possibly called TRBD1 or TRBD2 (6 bases each). This CDR3 has 18 amino acids. Germline CDR1 is LGHNT and CDR2 is FRNRAP. The germline V and J ends were trimmed by 0 bases and 3 bases, with 18 bases remaining between them. The CDR3 nucleotides are TGTGCTAGTGGTTTGGTACTATCTTCGGGGGCAAGCTACAATGAGCAGTTCTTC. This translates into CASGLVLSSGASYNEQFF.

This clone was seen only once. The rearrangement joins TRBV27 to TRBJ1-1, with 8 bases aligning to TRBD1. V was pared by 3 bases and J by 3 bases, with 3 bases of the junction left unmatched. Germline V CDR1 and CDR2: MNHEY, SMNVEV (reference sequence). There are 14 residues in the CDR3. The DNA for the CDR3 is TGTGCCAGCAGTTTGGGACAGGCGGACACTGAAGCTTTCTTT. It is translated as CASSLGQADTEAFF.

The genes are TRBV10-2 and TRBJ2-7; D unclear. This CDR3 comprises 12 residues. V shed 0 bases and J shed 6 bases, with 6 bases lying between them. Germline V lookup: CDR1 WSHSY, CDR2 SAAADI. CDR3 sequence (DNA): TGCGCCAGCAGTGAGTCCATGGGCGAGCAGTACTTC. Protein sequence: CASSESMGEQYF.

The CDR3 DNA follows: TGCGCCAGCAGCGCCGGACAGTCCTACGAGCAGTACTTC. It translates to CASSAGQSYEQYF. The chain is built from TRBV5-1 and TRBJ2-7, with D possibly TRBD1 on 6 matching bases. CDR1 is SGHRS, CDR2 YFSETQ, per germline. The CDR3 is 13 residues long. With 4 bases removed from V and 1 base from J, the gap between germline ends came to 9 bases.

The rearrangement joins TRBV7-3 to TRBJ1-1; 7 bases map to TRBD1. The CDR3 sequence is 13 residues long. Germline CDR1 SGHTA, CDR2 FQGTGA. V was pared by 5 bases and J by 6 bases, with 6 bases of the junction left unmatched. Here the CDR3 DNA reads TGTGCCAGCAGCCCCACACAGGGGTCTGAAGCTTTCTTT. Its translation: CASSPTQGSEAFF.

The genes are TRBV19 and TRBJ2-2, with TRBD2 identical over 13 bases. The trim removed 5 bases at V and 1 base at J, leaving 7 bases unmatched. Germline lookup yields CDR1 LNHDA and CDR2 SQIVND (reference sequence). CDR3 length: 18 residues. CDR3 protein: CASSPGLAGALNTGELFF. Written as DNA, the CDR3 is TGTGCCAGTAGTCCCGGACTAGCGGGGGCCCTGAACACCGGGGAGCTGTTTTTT. The full variable domain, completed using reference TRBV19 and TRBJ2-2, is DGGITQSPKYLFRKEGQNVTLSCEQNLNHDAMYWYRQDPGQGLRLIYYSQIVNDFQKGDIAEGYSVSREKKESFPLTVTSAQKNPTAFYLCASSPGLAGALNTGELFFGEGSRLTVL.

The V call is TRBV7-3, the J call TRBJ2-5; D tentatively fits TRBD1 or TRBD2 (6 bases each). The CDR3 length is 14 residues. The germline V gene encodes CDR1 SGHTA and CDR2 FQGTGA. V lost 5 bases to trimming and J lost 4 bases, with 14 bases between them. The CDR3: CASSPGGGRETQYF. In DNA, the CDR3 is TGTGCCAGCAGCCCTGGAGGGGGTCGAGAGACCCAGTACTTC.

The chain employs TRBV6-5 and TRBJ2-2; tentative D call: TRBD2 (5 bases). The V gene lost 6 bases and the J gene lost 7 bases, with 15 bases spanning the gap. CDR1 and CDR2 from the germline V gene are MNHEY and SVGAGI. The CDR3 consists of 14 residues. Written as DNA, the CDR3 is TGTGCCAGCAGAGTTGTCCCGGAGGTCGGGGAGCTGTTTTTT. This gives the protein CASRVVPEVGELFF.

The CDR3 nucleotides read TGTGCCAGTAGTATAGTAACAAGAAACACTGAAGCTTTCTTT. Its translation: CASSIVTRNTEAFF. The V gene is TRBV19, the J gene TRBJ1-1, with D unresolved. The CDR3 totals 14 residues. Between the trimmed V and J ends, which lost 1 base and 2 bases, there was a span of 8 bases. Germline V gene sequence: CDR1 LNHDA, CDR2 SQIVND (reference sequence).

The chain uses TRBV27 and TRBJ2-6, with D tentatively TRBD1 (6 bases). The CDR3 runs 16 residues. CDR1 is MNHEY and CDR2 is SMNVEV in the germline V gene (reference sequence). V gave up 4 bases and J gave up 0 bases, with 10 bases separating them. The CDR3 here is CASSSTGNSGANVLTF. Written as DNA, the CDR3 is TGTGCCAGCAGTTCCACAGGGAACTCTGGGGCCAACGTCCTGACTTTC. The variable domain in full, completed from reference TRBV27 and TRBJ2-6, reads EAQVTQNPRYLITVTGKKLTVTCSQNMNHEYMSWYRQDPGLGLRQIYYSMNVEVTDKGDVPEGYKVSRKEKRNFPLILESPSPNQTSLYFCASSSTGNSGANVLTFGAGSRLTVL.

This clone was seen only once. The rearrangement links TRBV7-2 to TRBJ2-7; D gene uncertain. The V gene's germline CDR1 is SGHTA and CDR2 FQGNSA. Deletions cut 1 base from V and 0 bases from J, with 4 bases between. The CDR3 covers 13 residues. The CDR3 here is CASSLGFSYEQYF. For the CDR3, the DNA is TGTGCCAGCAGCTTAGGCTTCTCCTACGAGCAGTACTTC.

This chain links TRBV28 with TRBJ2-7, with D possibly being TRBD1 (5 bases). The germline V gene has CDR1 MDHEN and CDR2 SYDVKM. Trimming shortened V by 6 bases and J by 1 base, and 10 bases separated the two germline ends. This CDR3 region has 13 residues. The CDR3, as DNA: TGTGCCAGCAGCTCTGGACAATCCTACGAGCAGTACTTC. This translates into CASSSGQSYEQYF.

For the CDR3, the DNA is TGTGCCAGCTCACCACTGGGGACCGAGTATGGCTACACCTTC. It yields the protein CASSPLGTEYGYTF. The chain recombines TRBV18 with TRBJ1-2; D is perhaps TRBD1 (5 bases). CDR3 length equals 14 residues. The germline V and J ends were trimmed by 1 base and 5 bases, with 11 bases remaining between them. Per germline, CDR1 KGHSH and CDR2 LQKENI.

The V and J genes are TRBV4-1 and TRBJ1-6; no clear D. The V and J ends lost 1 base and 14 bases respectively, with 15 bases between them. CDR3 length equals 14 residues. Germline-derived CDR1 and CDR2 are MGHRA and YSYEKL. CDR3 sequence: CASSQVGTKTTLHF. The CDR3 nucleotides are TGCGCCAGCAGCCAAGTCGGCACCAAGACGACCCTCCACTTT.

For the CDR3, the DNA is TGTGCCAGCAGCCCGGAGAGGACAGGGGGTTACGAGCAGTACTTC. Translation gives CASSPERTGGYEQYF. V usage is TRBV28 and J usage is TRBJ2-7; the match to TRBD1 covers 10 bases. V lost 6 bases, J lost 4 bases, and 9 bases stayed unmatched. The CDR3 has 15 residues. The germline CDR1 and CDR2 sequences are MDHEN and SYDVKM.

The rearrangement joins TRBV18 to TRBJ2-1, with D hard to call. The germline CDR1 and CDR2 sequences are KGHSH and LQKENI. The CDR3 sequence is 14 residues long. The germline V and J ends were trimmed by 0 bases and 4 bases, with 7 bases remaining between them. The CDR3 bases are TGTGCCAGCTCACCACCGACACTATACAATGAGCAGTTCTTC. As protein: CASSPPTLYNEQFF.

V usage is TRBV6-5 and J usage is TRBJ2-7, with TRBD1 matching 9 bases. Trimming cost V 0 bases and J 3 bases; bases outside gene matches: 3. The CDR3 is made up of 15 amino acids. CDR1 and CDR2 from the germline V gene are MNHEY and SVGAGI. Written as DNA, the CDR3 is TGTGCCAGCAGTTACTCGGGACAGGGAGGCTACGAGCAGTACTTC. It encodes CASSYSGQGGYEQYF.

The V and J genes are TRBV24-1 and TRBJ2-1, with 10 nucleotides matching TRBD2. The ends lost 5 bases at V and 8 bases at J; junction bases unmatched: 14. The CDR3 totals 17 residues. Germline V gives CDR1 KGHDR, CDR2 SFDVKD. CDR3: CATSAGSGRVTSHEQFF. As DNA, the CDR3 is TGTGCCACCAGTGCGGGGAGCGGGAGGGTTACAAGCCATGAGCAGTTCTTC.

In DNA, the CDR3 is TGTGCCAGTAGCACTGTCTCAGGGACAACCGGGGAGCTGTTTTTT. Amino acid sequence: CASSTVSGTTGELFF. The chain links TRBV19 to TRBJ2-2, with TRBD1 as a possible D gene (6 bases). This CDR3 spans 15 amino acids. Trimming stripped 6 bases from V and 5 bases from J, with 16 bases between. CDR1 is LNHDA, CDR2 SQIVND, per germline (reference sequence).

The rearrangement joins TRBV10-3 to TRBJ1-5; D gene uncertain. Trimming removed 3 bases at V and 0 bases at J, with 9 bases between. The CDR3 totals 15 residues. Germline CDR1 ENHRY, CDR2 SYGVKD. This chain's CDR3 is CAISEDIPSNQPQHF. The DNA for the CDR3 is TGTGCCATCAGTGAAGACATACCTAGCAATCAGCCCCAGCATTTT.

The chain employs TRBV7-9 and TRBJ1-2; a weak D match, TRBD1 (5 bases). CDR1 is SEHNR and CDR2 is FQNEAQ in the germline V gene (reference sequence). This CDR3 has 14 amino acids. The V end lost 6 bases, the J end lost 0 bases, and 11 bases lay between the germline ends. The CDR3 nucleotides are TGTGCCAGCAGGGGCCAGGGCGCTAACTATGGCTACACCTTC. Translating gives CASRGQGANYGYTF.

The V and J genes are TRBV27 and TRBJ1-1; a weak D match, TRBD1 (5 bases). CDR3 size: 13 residues. Trimming stripped 2 bases from V and 5 bases from J, with 9 bases between. Germline values: CDR1 MNHEY, CDR2 SMNVEV (reference sequence). DNA for the CDR3: TGTGCCAGCAGTTTAAATTGGGGGACTGAAGCTTTCTTT. The encoded protein is CASSLNWGTEAFF.

The chain recombines TRBV5-1 with TRBJ2-7, with 9 bases fitting TRBD2. The V gene's germline CDR1 is SGHRS and CDR2 YFSETQ. Trimming removed 0 bases from V and 7 bases from J; junction bases left unmatched: 5. This CDR3 has 14 residues. Here the CDR3 DNA reads TGCGCCAGCAGCTTGGATGGACTAGCGTGGGAGCAGTACTTC. Its protein is CASSLDGLAWEQYF.

This clone has only one observation. The V and J genes are TRBV28 and TRBJ2-6, with TRBD1 matching 7 bases. V lost 5 bases, J lost 2 bases, and 3 bases stayed unmatched. This CDR3 is built from 15 residues. Germline V gives CDR1 MDHEN, CDR2 SYDVKM. CDR3 region: CASSKGGAGANVLTF. CDR3 nucleotides: TGTGCCAGCAGTAAAGGGGGCGCTGGGGCCAACGTCCTGACTTTC.

The chain couples TRBV28 to TRBJ2-6, with D possibly matching TRBD2 (6 bases). The CDR3 extends over 16 amino acids. Germline V CDR1 and CDR2: MDHEN, SYDVKM. Trimming removed 7 bases at V and 4 bases at J, with 17 bases between. The CDR3 nucleotides are TGTGCCAGCACTCTAGAGGGCGGGGCCGGGGCCAACGTCCTGACTTTC. It is translated as CASTLEGGAGANVLTF.

This chain uses TRBV7-3 with TRBJ2-2; a weak D match, TRBD1 (5 bases). In germline, CDR1 is SGHTA, CDR2 FQGTGA. The CDR3 sequence is 14 residues long. Between the trimmed V and J ends, which lost 5 bases and 1 base, there was a span of 8 bases. CDR3 in DNA: TGTGCCAGCAGCCCTACAGGGAACACCGGGGAGCTGTTTTTT. It is translated as CASSPTGNTGELFF.

The chain joins TRBV2 to TRBJ1-6; D ambiguous. CDR3 length: 13 residues. CDR1 SNHLY and CDR2 FYNNEI come from the germline V gene. V was shortened by 3 bases and J by 7 bases, with 7 bases between the two germline ends. CDR3 amino acids: CASSDTGNSPLHF. Here the CDR3 DNA reads TGTGCCAGCAGTGACACGGGGAATTCACCCCTCCACTTT.

The J gene is TRBJ2-7, the V gene TRBV12-3 or TRBV12-4, with 7 bases that match TRBD2. The CDR3 totals 13 residues. V dropped 0 bases and J dropped 4; count of bases not matched to a gene: 0. CDR3 region: CASSLARGYEQYF. CDR3 coding DNA: TGTGCCAGCAGTTTAGCGCGGGGGTACGAGCAGTACTTC.